These T cell receptor beta chains were read from a single sample in a study of blood T cell repertoires in COVID-19. Clones were sequenced by immunoSEQ multiplex PCR, and TCRdb holds only the in-frame ones, with some missing. The sample holds around 120,000 clones; about 85% are singletons and the top ten take 2.1%. The sequenced sample consisted of peripheral blood. The receptors were sampled from a human donor in a cohort sampled during active COVID-19. Each CDR3 is given with its conserved first and last residue. The D gene is left open where the match is weak. Some rows have no size entry. The others give once, few or many, or a class for an expanded clone.

clone_size: .
d_call: TRBD2
v_call: TRBV4-2
j_call: TRBJ2-5
cdr3_nt: TGTGCCAGCAGCCAAGCGATTGGTAGCGGGGTCCAAGAGACCCAGTACTTC
cdr3_aa: CASSQAIGSGVQETQYF

clone_size: .
d_call: TRBD1
v_call: TRBV3-1/TRBV3-2
j_call: TRBJ1-3
cdr3_nt: TGTGCCAGCAGCGCCCAGGGGGCGCGAGGAAACACCATATATTTT
cdr3_aa: CASSAQGARGNTIYF

clone_size: .
d_call: .
v_call: TRBV30
j_call: TRBJ1-5
cdr3_nt: TGTGCCTGGGGGACTTTTAGCAATCAGCCCCAGCATTTT
cdr3_aa: CAWGTFSNQPQHF

clone_size: .
d_call: .
v_call: TRBV1
j_call: TRBJ2-6
cdr3_nt: TGCACCAGCAGCCAGCGATCGCGTTTTCCAGGTCTATACTCTGGGGCCAACGTCCTGACTTTC
cdr3_aa: CTSSQRSRFPGLYSGANVLTF

clone_size: .
d_call: .
v_call: TRBV7-9
j_call: TRBJ2-5
cdr3_nt: TGTGCCAGCAGCTTCCTCCAGGGAAGAGGACAAGAGACCCAGTACTTC
cdr3_aa: CASSFLQGRGQETQYF

clone_size: .
d_call: .
v_call: TRBV6-4
j_call: TRBJ1-4
cdr3_nt: TGTGCCAGCAGTGACCTCGACTCAGTCAATGAAAAACTGTTTTTT
cdr3_aa: CASSDLDSVNEKLFF

clone_size: .
d_call: .
v_call: TRBV27
j_call: TRBJ2-7
cdr3_nt: TGTGCCAGCAGTTTTTCGGTGTCACCCTACGAGCAGTACTTC
cdr3_aa: CASSFSVSPYEQYF

clone_size: few
d_call: TRBD1
v_call: TRBV27
j_call: TRBJ1-1
cdr3_nt: TGTGCCAGCAGCCCCGCCGGACAGGGGGCAGGGGCTTTCTTT
cdr3_aa: CASSPAGQGAGAFF

clone_size: .
d_call: TRBD2
v_call: TRBV7-8
j_call: TRBJ2-1
cdr3_nt: TGTGCCAGCAGCTTAGGGACTAGTGACAATGAGCAGTTCTTC
cdr3_aa: CASSLGTSDNEQFF

clone_size: .
d_call: .
v_call: TRBV21-1
j_call: TRBJ1-2
cdr3_nt: TGTGCCAGCAGCGGCAACAGGGTCTACACCTTC
cdr3_aa: CASSGNRVYTF

clone_size: .
d_call: TRBD2
v_call: TRBV4-2
j_call: TRBJ2-3
cdr3_nt: TGTGCCAGCAGCCCGACCGCCGGACTAGCGGGGGGGCTTGGGACAGATACGCAGTATTTT
cdr3_aa: CASSPTAGLAGGLGTDTQYF

clone_size: .
d_call: .
v_call: TRBV10-2
j_call: TRBJ2-5
cdr3_nt: TGCGCCAGCAGCAGGCAGGGGATCGGAGAGACCCAGTACTTC
cdr3_aa: CASSRQGIGETQYF

clone_size: .
d_call: TRBD1
v_call: TRBV9
j_call: TRBJ1-6
cdr3_nt: TGTGCCAGCAGCCCAGGGACAGACAATTCACCCCTCCACTTT
cdr3_aa: CASSPGTDNSPLHF

clone_size: .
d_call: TRBD2
v_call: TRBV30
j_call: TRBJ2-1
cdr3_nt: TGTGCCTGGAGTTCCCTAGCGGGCATCAATGAGCAGTTCTTC
cdr3_aa: CAWSSLAGINEQFF

clone_size: .
d_call: .
v_call: TRBV28
j_call: TRBJ1-5
cdr3_nt: TGTGCCAGCAGTTTACATCAGGGGAGCAATCAGCCCCAGCATTTT
cdr3_aa: CASSLHQGSNQPQHF

clone_size: .
d_call: .
v_call: TRBV30
j_call: TRBJ1-2
cdr3_nt: TGTGCCTGGAGTGTACGGGTTAACTATGGCTACACCTTC
cdr3_aa: CAWSVRVNYGYTF

clone_size: .
d_call: TRBD2
v_call: TRBV6-2/TRBV6-3
j_call: TRBJ2-3
cdr3_nt: TGTGCCAGCAGTTACTCGAATGCGGGGGCAGATACGCAGTATTTT
cdr3_aa: CASSYSNAGADTQYF

clone_size: .
d_call: .
v_call: TRBV18
j_call: TRBJ2-5
cdr3_nt: TGTGCCAGCTCACCAGGGGGGAGCAGGGCCCAAGAGACCCAGTACTTC
cdr3_aa: CASSPGGSRAQETQYF

clone_size: .
d_call: .
v_call: TRBV10-3
j_call: TRBJ2-3
cdr3_nt: TGTGCCATCAGGCTAGGGGACACAGATACGCAGTATTTT
cdr3_aa: CAIRLGDTDTQYF

clone_size: .
d_call: .
v_call: TRBV27
j_call: TRBJ2-7
cdr3_nt: TGTGCCAGCAGTTATCCGGGGGAGATCGAGCAGTACTTC
cdr3_aa: CASSYPGEIEQYF

clone_size: .
d_call: TRBD1
v_call: TRBV7-2
j_call: TRBJ1-6
cdr3_nt: TGTGCCAGCAGGACCATGACAGGGGACCCTTTTTCACCCCTCCACTTT
cdr3_aa: CASRTMTGDPFSPLHF

clone_size: .
d_call: .
v_call: TRBV6-5
j_call: TRBJ2-1
cdr3_nt: TGTGCCACCACATCTCTGCATGAGCAGTTCTTC
cdr3_aa: CATTSLHEQFF

clone_size: .
d_call: .
v_call: TRBV27
j_call: TRBJ2-7
cdr3_nt: TGTGCCAGCAGTCTCGTGACCGACGGGGGACCCTACGAGCAGTACTTC
cdr3_aa: CASSLVTDGGPYEQYF

clone_size: .
d_call: TRBD1
v_call: TRBV7-9
j_call: TRBJ2-7
cdr3_nt: TGTGCCAGCAGCGAAGACAGGGGTTCCTACGAGCAGTACTTC
cdr3_aa: CASSEDRGSYEQYF

clone_size: .
d_call: .
v_call: TRBV7-2
j_call: TRBJ2-3
cdr3_nt: TGTGCCAGCAGCTTAGGACTAGTTGTATCTGATACGCAGTATTTT
cdr3_aa: CASSLGLVVSDTQYF

clone_size: .
d_call: TRBD2
v_call: TRBV7-2
j_call: TRBJ2-7
cdr3_nt: TGTGCCAGCAGCACAACTAGCGGGACGCGACACTACGAGCAGTACTTC
cdr3_aa: CASSTTSGTRHYEQYF

clone_size: .
d_call: TRBD2
v_call: TRBV6-4
j_call: TRBJ2-1
cdr3_nt: TGTGCCAGCAGCCCCGGGCTAGCGGGGGGGTACAGTGAGCAGTTCTTC
cdr3_aa: CASSPGLAGGYSEQFF

clone_size: .
d_call: .
v_call: TRBV7-9
j_call: TRBJ1-5
cdr3_nt: TGTGCCAGCAGCGGGGAGCCGTTTAGCAATCAGCCCCAGCATTTT
cdr3_aa: CASSGEPFSNQPQHF

clone_size: once
d_call: .
v_call: TRBV2
j_call: TRBJ2-3
cdr3_nt: TGTGCCAGCAGTGAACAGGGGTTCACAGATACGCAGTATTTT
cdr3_aa: CASSEQGFTDTQYF

clone_size: .
d_call: TRBD1
v_call: TRBV4-2
j_call: TRBJ1-4
cdr3_nt: TGTGCCAGCAAGGGACAGGGAGCCGCAACTAATGAAAAACTGTTTTTT
cdr3_aa: CASKGQGAATNEKLFF